This T cell receptor beta chain was obtained from a study of blood T cell repertoires in COVID-19. With 1 base removed from V and 5 bases from J, the gap between germline ends came to 12 bases. The CDR3 has 15 amino acids. Per the germline V gene, CDR1 is SGHRS and CDR2 is YFSETQ. Recovered status in Cohort 3 required two negative PCRs, clearance, or symptom resolution. Per the original data handling: Estimation of nucleated cell counts relied on the amplification of reference gene primers. The data were produced by immunoSEQ multiplex PCR, yet TCRdb's version contains in-frame clones alone and is incomplete. V and J calls and clone size are those listed in that table; D and trimming were worked out from the DNA. The table includes 400,000 to 450,000 clones, 90% detected once.

Sequences were obtained from PBMCs or T cells enriched from blood (not recorded which). The genes are TRBV5-1 and TRBJ2-2, with TRBD2 as a possible D gene (6 bases). The TCR was taken from a man younger than 30 who had recovered from COVID-19. Written as DNA, the CDR3 is TGCGCCAGCAGCTTGATACTAGCAGGGACCGGGGAGCTGTTTTTT. It yields the protein CASSLILAGTGELFF. The whole variable domain, remainder taken from reference TRBV5-1 and TRBJ2-2, is KAGVTQTPRYLIKTRGQQVTLSCSPISGHRSVSWYQQTPGQGLQFLFEYFSETQRNKGNFPGRFSGRQFSNSRSEMNVSTLELGDSALYLCASSLILAGTGELFFGEGSRLTVL.